A selection of T cell receptor beta chains follows, all from one sample in a study of blood T cell repertoires in COVID-19. The table came from immunoSEQ multiplex PCR; TCRdb's copy has only in-frame clones and leaves some out. The repertoire holds some 200,000 clones, with 80% to 90% as singletons. Sequences were obtained from peripheral blood. These receptor sequences come from a woman over 75 with acute or convalescent COVID-19. Each CDR3 is given with its conserved first and last residue. D genes are given only for firm matches.

j_call,d_call,v_call,cdr3_aa,cdr3_nt
TRBJ1-6,TRBD1,TRBV14,CASSRDSGGNSPLHF,TGTGCCAGCAGCCGGGACTCAGGGGGCAATTCACCCCTCCACTTT
TRBJ1-1,NA,TRBV6-1,CASSEARGAVGFF,TGTGCCAGCAGTGAAGCGCGGGGGGCGGTGGGTTTCTTT
TRBJ1-1,NA,TRBV7-2,CASSLGRQNTEAFF,TGTGCCAGCAGCTTAGGGCGGCAGAACACTGAAGCTTTCTTT
TRBJ2-7,NA,TRBV18,CASSPGLVYEQYF,TGTGCCAGCTCACCAGGCTTGGTCTACGAGCAGTACTTC
TRBJ1-1,NA,TRBV19,CASRIQGQSTEAFF,TGTGCCAGTAGGATTCAGGGCCAGAGCACTGAAGCTTTCTTT
TRBJ2-1,TRBD1,TRBV19,CASSISRDREQFF,TGTGCCAGTAGTATAAGCCGGGACAGGGAGCAGTTCTTC
TRBJ2-7,TRBD2,TRBV28,CASSSVAGVYEQYF,TGTGCCAGCAGCTCTGTAGCGGGGGTCTACGAGCAGTACTTC
TRBJ1-5,TRBD1,TRBV6-2/TRBV6-3,CASSHGGGDQPQHF,TGTGCCAGCAGCCACGGAGGGGGCGATCAGCCCCAGCATTTT
TRBJ1-1,NA,TRBV19,CASSPLPGTEAFF,TGTGCCAGTAGTCCCCTTCCGGGAACTGAAGCTTTCTTT
TRBJ2-1,NA,TRBV18,CASSAEVEQFF,TGTGCCAGCTCAGCAGAAGTGGAGCAGTTCTTC
TRBJ1-5,NA,TRBV5-1,CASREDSNQPQHF,TGCGCCAGCAGGGAGGATAGCAATCAGCCCCAGCATTTT
TRBJ1-5,NA,TRBV11-1,CASSYAQDQPQHF,TGTGCCAGCAGCTACGCGCAGGATCAGCCCCAGCATTTT